This T cell receptor beta chain was sequenced for a study of OX40 agonist ivuxolimab in advanced cancers. On the study more broadly: An anti-OX40 (CD134) antibody with agonistic activity, ivuxolimab, was administered to patients.

The V end lost 4 bases, the J end lost 4 bases, and 11 bases lay between the germline ends. The CDR3 consists of 13 residues. Germline CDR1 reads SGHNT; CDR2 reads YYREEE (reference sequence). Concerning this clone itself: The antigen is unknown.

Sequencing used immunoSEQ multiplex PCR; TCRdb keeps in-frame clones, though not all of them. This table holds about 65,000 clones, around 86% found once. Notes on the study in general: At 0.1 to 3.0 mg/kg and by week 6, CD4+ and CD8+ T cells in the blood had expanded clonally. CD8+ T cells showed, on average, more clonal expansion than CD4+ cells.

Sampling times: baseline, cycle 4 day 1, cycle 7 day 1. This chain connects TRBV5-4 to TRBJ1-1; D not certain. The sequencing here drew on CD4+ or CD8+ T cells sorted from blood, taken in a trial of the OX40 agonist ivuxolimab. The source is an adult with an advanced solid tumor such as melanoma, head and neck, liver or kidney cancer. The CDR3 bases are TGTGCCAGCAGCCTTCGAGGAGCCACTGAAGCTTTCTTT. Protein: CASSLRGATEAFF.